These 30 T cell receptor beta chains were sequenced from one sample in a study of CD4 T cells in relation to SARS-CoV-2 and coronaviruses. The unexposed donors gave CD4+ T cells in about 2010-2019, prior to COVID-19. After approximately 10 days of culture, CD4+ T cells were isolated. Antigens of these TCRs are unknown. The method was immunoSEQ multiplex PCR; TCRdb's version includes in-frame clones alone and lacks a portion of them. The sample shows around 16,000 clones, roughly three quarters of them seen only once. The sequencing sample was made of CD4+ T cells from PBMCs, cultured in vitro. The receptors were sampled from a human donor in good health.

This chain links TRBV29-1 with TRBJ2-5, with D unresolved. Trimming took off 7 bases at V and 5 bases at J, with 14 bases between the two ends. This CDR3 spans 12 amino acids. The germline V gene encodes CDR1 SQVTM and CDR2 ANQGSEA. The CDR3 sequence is CSAALVGETQYF. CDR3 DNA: TGCAGCGCCGCGTTAGTGGGGGAGACCCAGTACTTC.

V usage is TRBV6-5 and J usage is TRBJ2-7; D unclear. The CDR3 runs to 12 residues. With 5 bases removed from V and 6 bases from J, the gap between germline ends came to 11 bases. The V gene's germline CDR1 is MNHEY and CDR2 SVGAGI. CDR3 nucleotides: TGTGCCAGCAGTCCTTCTCGGTCCGAGCAGTACTTC. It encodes CASSPSRSEQYF.

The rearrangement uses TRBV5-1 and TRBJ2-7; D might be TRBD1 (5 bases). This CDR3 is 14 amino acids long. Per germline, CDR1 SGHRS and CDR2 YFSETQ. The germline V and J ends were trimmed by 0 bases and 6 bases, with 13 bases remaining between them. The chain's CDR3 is CASSLARAGGEQYF. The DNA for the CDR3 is TGCGCCAGCAGCTTGGCCAGGGCTGGCGGCGAGCAGTACTTC. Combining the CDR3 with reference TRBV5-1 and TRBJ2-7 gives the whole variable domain KAGVTQTPRYLIKTRGQQVTLSCSPISGHRSVSWYQQTPGQGLQFLFEYFSETQRNKGNFPGRFSGRQFSNSRSEMNVSTLELGDSALYLCASSLARAGGEQYFGPGTRLTVT.

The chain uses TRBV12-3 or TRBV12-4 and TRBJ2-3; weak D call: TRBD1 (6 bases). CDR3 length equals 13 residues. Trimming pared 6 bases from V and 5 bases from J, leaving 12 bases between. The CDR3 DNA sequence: TGTGCCAGCAGAACAGGGTTTGTAGATACGCAGTATTTT. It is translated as CASRTGFVDTQYF.

CDR3 loop: CASSASTSGYNEQFF. For the CDR3, the DNA is TGCGCCAGCAGCGCCTCGACTAGCGGCTACAATGAGCAGTTCTTC. The chain has TRBV5-1 and TRBJ2-1; TRBD2 matches 9 bases. Germline assignment: CDR1 SGHRS and CDR2 YFSETQ. The CDR3 spans 15 residues. Trimming at V came to 4 bases and at J to 3 bases, leaving 5 bases not matched to a gene. The whole variable domain, filled in from reference TRBV5-1 and TRBJ2-1, reads KAGVTQTPRYLIKTRGQQVTLSCSPISGHRSVSWYQQTPGQGLQFLFEYFSETQRNKGNFPGRFSGRQFSNSRSEMNVSTLELGDSALYLCASSASTSGYNEQFFGPGTRLTVL.

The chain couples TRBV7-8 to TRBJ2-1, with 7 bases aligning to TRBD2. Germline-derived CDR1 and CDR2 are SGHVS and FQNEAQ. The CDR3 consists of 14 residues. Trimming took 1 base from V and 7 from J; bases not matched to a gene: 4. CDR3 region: CASSLGRTSNEQFF. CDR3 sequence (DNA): TGTGCCAGCAGCTTAGGCCGGACTAGTAATGAGCAGTTCTTC.

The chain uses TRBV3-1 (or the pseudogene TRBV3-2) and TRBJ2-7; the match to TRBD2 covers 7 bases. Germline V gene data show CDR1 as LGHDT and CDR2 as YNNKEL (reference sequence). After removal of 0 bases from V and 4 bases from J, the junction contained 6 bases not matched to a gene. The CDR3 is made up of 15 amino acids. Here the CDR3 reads CASSQDIIGGYEQYF. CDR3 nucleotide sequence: TGTGCCAGCAGCCAAGATATTATCGGGGGGTACGAGCAGTACTTC.

The CDR3 region has the DNA TGTGCCAGCACCCCCTCGGGAGGAGGGGGTCAGCCCCAGCATTTT. Translation: CASTPSGGGGQPQHF. The V gene is TRBV6-5, the J gene TRBJ1-5, with a tentative D call TRBD1 (6 bases). Trimming cost V 7 bases and J 6 bases, with 19 bases left between them. The germline gives CDR1 MNHEY, CDR2 SVGAGI. The CDR3 runs to 15 residues.

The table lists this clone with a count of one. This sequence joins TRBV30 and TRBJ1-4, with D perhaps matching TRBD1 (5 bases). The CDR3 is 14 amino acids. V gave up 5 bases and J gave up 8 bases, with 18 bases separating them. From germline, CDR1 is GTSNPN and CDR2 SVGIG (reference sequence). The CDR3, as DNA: TGTGCCTGGGGAAGACAGTTTGGGGAGGAAAAACTGTTTTTT. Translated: CAWGRQFGEEKLFF.

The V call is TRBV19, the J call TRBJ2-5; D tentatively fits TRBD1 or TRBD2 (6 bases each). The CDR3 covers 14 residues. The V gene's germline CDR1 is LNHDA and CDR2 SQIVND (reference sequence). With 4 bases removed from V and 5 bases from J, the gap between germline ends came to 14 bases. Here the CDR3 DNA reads TGTGCCAGTAGTAGGGGGGCCACGGGGGAGACCCAGTACTTC. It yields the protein CASSRGATGETQYF.

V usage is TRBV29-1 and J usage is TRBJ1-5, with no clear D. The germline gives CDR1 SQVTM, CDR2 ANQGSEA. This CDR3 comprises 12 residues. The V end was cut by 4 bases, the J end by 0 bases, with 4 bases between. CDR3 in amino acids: CSVADSNQPQHF. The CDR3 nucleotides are TGCAGCGTTGCAGATAGCAATCAGCCCCAGCATTTT.

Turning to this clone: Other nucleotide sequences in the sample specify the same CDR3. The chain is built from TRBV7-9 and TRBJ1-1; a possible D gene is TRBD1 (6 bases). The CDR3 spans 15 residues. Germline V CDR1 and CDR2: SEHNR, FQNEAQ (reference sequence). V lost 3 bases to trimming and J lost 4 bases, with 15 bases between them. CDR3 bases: TGTGCCAGCAGCTTGGGTGGGGGGGGCGGCACTGAAGCTTTCTTT. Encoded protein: CASSLGGGGGTEAFF.

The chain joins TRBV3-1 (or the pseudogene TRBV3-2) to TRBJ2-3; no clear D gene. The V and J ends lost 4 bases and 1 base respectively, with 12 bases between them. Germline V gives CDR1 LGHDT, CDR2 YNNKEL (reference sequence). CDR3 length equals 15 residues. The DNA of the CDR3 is TGTGCCAGCAGCCCCCGTGGGCAGGGCACAGATACGCAGTATTTT. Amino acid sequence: CASSPRGQGTDTQYF.

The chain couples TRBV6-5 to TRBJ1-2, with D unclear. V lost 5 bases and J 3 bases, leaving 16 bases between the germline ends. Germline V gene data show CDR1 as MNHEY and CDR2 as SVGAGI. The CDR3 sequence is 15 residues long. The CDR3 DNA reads TGTGCCAGCAGTCCACGGCGGACTGATCACTATGGCTACACCTTC. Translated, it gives CASSPRRTDHYGYTF.

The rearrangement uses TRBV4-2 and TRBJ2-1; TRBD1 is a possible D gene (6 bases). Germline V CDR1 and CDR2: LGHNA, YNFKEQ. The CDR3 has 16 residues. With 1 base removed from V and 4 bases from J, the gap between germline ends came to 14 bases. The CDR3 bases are TGTGCCAGCAGCCAAGCCGCGGTTCAGGGGTACAATGAGCAGTTCTTC. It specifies CASSQAAVQGYNEQFF.

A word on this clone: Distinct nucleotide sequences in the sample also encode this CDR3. The CDR3 DNA is TGTGCCAGCGGAGCGGGACACACAGATACGCAGTATTTT. It codes for CASGAGHTDTQYF. The genes are TRBV6-4 and TRBJ2-3; tentatively, D is TRBD2 (7 bases). The germline V and J ends were trimmed by 8 bases and 2 bases, with 11 bases remaining between them. The germline CDR1 and CDR2 sequences are MRHNA and SNTAGT. The CDR3 runs to 13 residues.

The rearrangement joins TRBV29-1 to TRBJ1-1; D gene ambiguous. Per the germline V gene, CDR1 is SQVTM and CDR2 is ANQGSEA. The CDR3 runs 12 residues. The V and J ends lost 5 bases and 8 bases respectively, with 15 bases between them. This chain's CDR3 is CSVYTGRREAFF. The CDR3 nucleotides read TGCAGCGTTTATACGGGGAGAAGGGAAGCTTTCTTT. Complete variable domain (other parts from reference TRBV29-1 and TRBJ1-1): SAVISQKPSRDICQRGTSLTIQCQVDSQVTMMFWYRQQPGQSLTLIATANQGSEATYESGFVIDKFPISRPNLTFSTLTVSNMSPEDSSIYLCSVYTGRREAFFGQGTRLTVV.

The CDR3 region is CASRPGSDTQYF. In nucleotides, the CDR3 is TGTGCCAGTAGGCCAGGGTCAGATACGCAGTATTTT. The chain uses TRBV19 and TRBJ2-3; TRBD1 might be the D (5 bases). Trimming left V 6 bases short and J 4 bases short, with 8 bases between. Looked up from germline, CDR1 is LNHDA and CDR2 is SQIVND (reference sequence). The CDR3 loop spans 12 amino acids. Full variable domain (outside the CDR3, taken from reference TRBV19 and TRBJ2-3): DGGITQSPKYLFRKEGQNVTLSCEQNLNHDAMYWYRQDPGQGLRLIYYSQIVNDFQKGDIAEGYSVSREKKESFPLTVTSAQKNPTAFYLCASRPGSDTQYFGPGTRLTVL.

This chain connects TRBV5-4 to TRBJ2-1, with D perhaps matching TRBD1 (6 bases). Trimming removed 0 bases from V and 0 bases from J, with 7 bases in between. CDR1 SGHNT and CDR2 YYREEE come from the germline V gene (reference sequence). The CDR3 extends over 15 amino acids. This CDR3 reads CASSLEDSSYNEQFF. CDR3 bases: TGTGCCAGCAGCTTGGAGGACAGCTCCTACAATGAGCAGTTCTTC.

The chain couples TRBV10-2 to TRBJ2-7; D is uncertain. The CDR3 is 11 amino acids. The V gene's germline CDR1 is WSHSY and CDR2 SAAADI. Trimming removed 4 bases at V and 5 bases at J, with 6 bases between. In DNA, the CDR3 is TGCGCCAGCAGTGTGCAGGACGAGCAGTACTTC. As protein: CASSVQDEQYF.

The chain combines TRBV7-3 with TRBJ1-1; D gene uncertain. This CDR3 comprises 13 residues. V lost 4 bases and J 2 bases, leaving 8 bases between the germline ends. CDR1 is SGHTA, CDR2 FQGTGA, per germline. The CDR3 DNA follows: TGTGCCAGCAGCTCGGGAGTAAACACTGAAGCTTTCTTT. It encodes CASSSGVNTEAFF.

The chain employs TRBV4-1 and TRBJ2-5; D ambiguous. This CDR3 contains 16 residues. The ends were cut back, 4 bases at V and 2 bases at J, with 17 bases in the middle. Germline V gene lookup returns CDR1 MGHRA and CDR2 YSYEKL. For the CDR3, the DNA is TGCGCCAGCAGCCTCCAGAACATTGAGAGGCAAGAGACCCAGTACTTC. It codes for CASSLQNIERQETQYF.

Written as DNA, the CDR3 is TGTGCCACCTTAGACAGGGGGTATTCTGGAAACACCATATATTTT. Protein product: CATLDRGYSGNTIYF. This chain connects TRBV10-3 to TRBJ1-3; 9 bases line up with TRBD1. The CDR3 consists of 15 residues. V gave up 10 bases and J gave up 1 base; unmatched junction bases: 8. The germline gives CDR1 ENHRY, CDR2 SYGVKD.

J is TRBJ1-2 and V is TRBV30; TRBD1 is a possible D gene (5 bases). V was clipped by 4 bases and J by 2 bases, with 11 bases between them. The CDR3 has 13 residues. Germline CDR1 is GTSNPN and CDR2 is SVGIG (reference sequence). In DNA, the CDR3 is TGTGCCTGGACACGGAGACAGAACTATGGCTACACCTTC. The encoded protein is CAWTRRQNYGYTF.

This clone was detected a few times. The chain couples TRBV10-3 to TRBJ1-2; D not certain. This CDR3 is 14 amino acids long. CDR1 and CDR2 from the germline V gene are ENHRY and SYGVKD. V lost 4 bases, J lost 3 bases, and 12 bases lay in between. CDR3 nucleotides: TGTGCCATCAGTGGGACCGGGATGGACTATGGCTACACCTTC. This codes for CAISGTGMDYGYTF.

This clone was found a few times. CDR3 in amino acids: CASSLTSGRGSYEQYF. For the CDR3, the DNA is TGTGCCAGCAGCTTGACCAGCGGGAGGGGATCCTACGAGCAGTACTTC. V and J are TRBV5-4 and TRBJ2-7; 10 nucleotides agree with TRBD2. With 1 base clipped from V and 1 base from J, the junction kept 5 bases outside the gene matches. In germline, CDR1 is SGHNT, CDR2 YYREEE (reference sequence). The CDR3 runs to 16 residues.

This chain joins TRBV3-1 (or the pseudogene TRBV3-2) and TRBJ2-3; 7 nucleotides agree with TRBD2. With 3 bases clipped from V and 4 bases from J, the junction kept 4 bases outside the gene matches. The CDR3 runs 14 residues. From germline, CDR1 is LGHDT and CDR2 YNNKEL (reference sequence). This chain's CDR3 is CASSQFGGADTQYF. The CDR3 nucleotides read TGTGCCAGCAGCCAGTTTGGGGGGGCAGATACGCAGTATTTT.

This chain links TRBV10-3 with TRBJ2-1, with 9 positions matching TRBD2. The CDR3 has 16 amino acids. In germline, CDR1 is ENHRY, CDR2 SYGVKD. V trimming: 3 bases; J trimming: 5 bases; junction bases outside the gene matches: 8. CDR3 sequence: CAISDTGTSTDNEQFF. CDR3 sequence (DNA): TGTGCCATCAGTGACACCGGGACTAGCACAGACAATGAGCAGTTCTTC.

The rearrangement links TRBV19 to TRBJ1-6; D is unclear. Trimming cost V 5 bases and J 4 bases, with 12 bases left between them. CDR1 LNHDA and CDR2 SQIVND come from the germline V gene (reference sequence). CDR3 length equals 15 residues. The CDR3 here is CASSVRTQYNSPLHF. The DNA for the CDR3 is TGTGCCAGTAGTGTCAGGACCCAATATAATTCACCCCTCCACTTT.

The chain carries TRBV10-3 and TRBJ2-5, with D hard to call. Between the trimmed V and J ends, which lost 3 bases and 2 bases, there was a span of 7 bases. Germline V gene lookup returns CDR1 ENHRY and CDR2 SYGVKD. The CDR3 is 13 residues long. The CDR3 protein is CAISDGVQETQYF. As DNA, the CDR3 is TGTGCCATCAGTGACGGAGTACAAGAGACCCAGTACTTC.